This entry concerns a single T cell receptor (beta chain). The antigen remains unidentified. The CDR3 runs to 13 residues. Germline V gives CDR1 SGHVS, CDR2 FNYEAQ. Deletions cut 5 bases from V and 2 bases from J, with 9 bases between. These data originate in a study of radiotherapy plus CTLA-4 blockade in lung cancer. Findings of the study overall: Radiotherapy was combined with ipilimumab, and tumor-derived TCR clones then expanded in blood.

Those patients who had chemo-refractory metastatic non-small-cell lung cancer were given focal radiation along with CTLA-4 blockade through ipilimumab. Sequencing was performed with immunoSEQ multiplex PCR; in TCRdb, only in-frame clones are kept and a portion is missing. The profile shows 70,000 to 90,000 clones, about 80% of them singletons. The V and J genes are TRBV7-6 and TRBJ1-2; TRBD1 is a possible D gene (5 bases). This TCR came from a human donor with non-small cell lung cancer who had a complete response to radiotherapy plus ipilimumab. Specimen: peripheral blood, collected from a patient treated with radiotherapy plus ipilimumab. This CDR3 is CASSPTANYGYTF. The DNA for the CDR3 is TGTGCCAGCAGCCCGACAGCAAACTATGGCTACACCTTC.